Listed here are 12 T cell receptor beta chains from one sample, sequenced in a study of blood T cell repertoires in COVID-19 (dated by TCRdb to the early 2020s). Library method: the immunoSEQ multiplex PCR assay. The table was pulled from immuneACCESS by TCRdb, which kept in-frame rearrangements only. Such tables lose some clones; where checked, under half of the loss comes from unresolved V genes, and the rest has no known cause. Counted in this sample were almost 200,000 clones; 86% of them appeared once. 0.75% to 0.95% of the sample is in the top ten clones. The sequencing input was peripheral blood. The receptors stem from a woman between 65 and 79 years old with acute or convalescent COVID-19.

The gene calls are TRBV2 and TRBJ1-1; TRBD1 matches at 7 bases. Per the germline V gene, CDR1 is SNHLY and CDR2 is FYNNEI. Germline trimming cut 10 bases from V and 2 bases from J; bases unmatched to any gene: 7. The CDR3 is 13 residues long. The CDR3 DNA is TGTGCCACCCAACAGGGGCCCAACACTGAAGCTTTCTTT. Encoded protein: CATQQGPNTEAFF. Looking up the rest from reference TRBV2 and TRBJ1-1 gives the full variable domain: EPEVTQTPSHQVTQMGQEVILRCVPISNHLYFYWYRQILGQKVEFLVSFYNNEISEKSEIFDDQFSVERPDGSNFTLKIRSTKLEDSAMYFCATQQGPNTEAFFGQGTRLTVV.

The chain uses TRBV3-1 (or the pseudogene TRBV3-2) and TRBJ2-5; TRBD2 matches 8 bases. The germline V gene has CDR1 LGHDT and CDR2 YNNKEL (reference sequence). CDR3 size: 14 residues. V dropped 4 bases and J dropped 7; count of bases not matched to a gene: 8. CDR3 loop: CASSLRAGVGTQYF. The CDR3 DNA sequence: TGTGCCAGCAGCCTAAGAGCGGGGGTTGGGACCCAGTACTTC.

The chain carries TRBV5-4 and TRBJ2-5, with TRBD2 identical over 8 bases. CDR1 and CDR2 from the germline V gene are SGHNT and YYREEE (reference sequence). V lost 2 bases, J lost 5 bases, and 8 bases stayed unmatched. The CDR3 extends over 15 amino acids. CDR3 protein: CASSFGGERGETQYF. The CDR3 DNA is TGTGCCAGCAGCTTCGGGGGCGAGCGGGGGGAGACCCAGTACTTC.

The chain combines TRBV5-1 with TRBJ2-7; a possible D gene is TRBD2 (7 bases). The germline gives CDR1 SGHRS, CDR2 YFSETQ. This CDR3 contains 13 residues. V lost 7 bases to trimming and J lost 1 base, with 12 bases between them. The CDR3 DNA sequence: TGCGCCAGCTGGGGGGGCGAATCCTACGAGCAGTACTTC. Its translation: CASWGGESYEQYF.

The chain joins TRBV19 to TRBJ1-1; no definite D call. The V end was cut by 5 bases, the J end by 8 bases, with 12 bases between. Germline V gene sequence: CDR1 LNHDA, CDR2 SQIVND (reference sequence). The CDR3 covers 12 residues. The CDR3 loop is CASSPSGTEAFF. In DNA form, the CDR3 reads TGTGCCAGTAGTCCCTCTGGCACCGAAGCTTTCTTT.

This chain joins TRBV19 and TRBJ1-5; 9 bases agree with TRBD1. This CDR3 has 16 residues. After removal of 4 bases from V and 5 bases from J, the junction contained 9 bases not matched to a gene. CDR1 and CDR2 (germline): LNHDA, SQIVND (reference sequence). CDR3 residues: CASSKRRDRVDQPQHF. CDR3 DNA: TGTGCCAGTAGTAAGAGACGGGACAGGGTAGATCAGCCCCAGCATTTT.

A note on this clone: The same CDR3 arises from other DNA sequences in this sample as well. The chain links TRBV7-9 to TRBJ2-3; no clear D gene. CDR1 is SEHNR and CDR2 is FQNEAQ in the germline V gene (reference sequence). The CDR3 runs to 15 residues. V was shortened by 5 bases and J by 0 bases, with 12 bases between the two germline ends. For the CDR3, the DNA is TGTGCCAGCAGCCCCCCCGGAGTTAGCACAGATACGCAGTATTTT. Translated: CASSPPGVSTDTQYF.

The count of this clone is one. As DNA, the CDR3 is TGTGCCAGTACTCGGACAGGGTCCAATCAGCCCCAGCATTTT. This sequence encodes CASTRTGSNQPQHF. This chain joins TRBV19 and TRBJ1-5, with TRBD1 matching over 8 bases. This CDR3 comprises 14 residues. From germline, CDR1 is LNHDA and CDR2 SQIVND (reference sequence). Unmatched junction bases numbered 5, after V lost 7 bases and J lost 3 bases.

The chain joins TRBV13 to TRBJ1-2; 7 nucleotides align to TRBD1. After removal of 0 bases from V and 8 bases from J, the junction contained 9 bases not matched to a gene. CDR1 PRHDT and CDR2 FYEKMQ come from the germline V gene (reference sequence). The CDR3 consists of 15 residues. The CDR3 nucleotides are TGTGCCAGCAGCTTAGGGTGGACAGGCCCTTGGGGCTACACCTTC. Its protein product is CASSLGWTGPWGYTF.

This rearrangement joins TRBV7-2 to TRBJ1-2, with unresolved D. V was clipped by 5 bases and J by 7 bases, with 14 bases between them. This CDR3 is built from 13 residues. Per germline, CDR1 SGHTA and CDR2 FQGNSA. In DNA form, the CDR3 reads TGTGCCAGCAGCCTACTGAGGGAAGGTGGCTACACCTTC. Translating it yields CASSLLREGGYTF.

CDR3 sequence: CASSFSGGSEYEQYF. In DNA form, the CDR3 reads TGTGCCAGCAGCTTTTCGGGGGGGAGTGAGTACGAGCAGTACTTC. The chain combines TRBV7-8 with TRBJ2-7, with 8 bases identical to TRBD2. J gave up 4 bases and V 3 bases, and 8 bases lay outside the gene matches. The length of the CDR3 is 15 residues. Germline V gene sequence: CDR1 SGHVS, CDR2 FQNEAQ.

This sequence joins TRBV7-2 and TRBJ1-1; D not certain. The V end was cut by 5 bases, the J end by 0 bases, with 10 bases between. The CDR3 totals 14 residues. From germline, CDR1 is SGHTA and CDR2 FQGNSA. CDR3 in amino acids: CASSDNILNTEAFF. CDR3 nucleotide sequence: TGTGCCAGCAGCGATAACATCCTGAACACTGAAGCTTTCTTT. The complete variable domain, with remaining parts taken from reference TRBV7-2 and TRBJ1-1, reads GAGVSQSPSNKVTEKGKDVELRCDPISGHTALYWYRQSLGQGLEFLIYFQGNSAPDKSGLPSDRFSAERTGGSVSTLTIQRTQQEDSAVYLCASSDNILNTEAFFGQGTRLTVV.